This TCR beta chain emerged from a study of cytomegalovirus exposure and HLA in healthy donors. Study in general: Approximately 190 million T cells yielded some 120 million unique TCR beta sequences in earlier analysis.

The PCR ran on 60 Vbeta and 13 Jbeta primers. Some clones are missing from TCRdb's copy, which holds only in-frame ones; the method was immunoSEQ multiplex PCR. The table lists tens of thousands of clones, about 67% of them singletons, with about 5.7% in the top ten. V was clipped by 1 base and J by 0 bases, with 7 bases between them. Per the germline V gene, CDR1 is SGHTS and CDR2 is YDEGEE. CDR3 length equals 14 residues. The sequence derives from a man between 25 and 39 years old in good health and CMV-seronegative. The sequencing input was PBMCs. The J gene is TRBJ1-2, the V gene TRBV5-8, with no clear D. The CDR3 here is CASSLNIPNYGYTF. As DNA, the CDR3 is TGTGCCAGCAGCTTGAACATACCTAACTATGGCTACACCTTC.